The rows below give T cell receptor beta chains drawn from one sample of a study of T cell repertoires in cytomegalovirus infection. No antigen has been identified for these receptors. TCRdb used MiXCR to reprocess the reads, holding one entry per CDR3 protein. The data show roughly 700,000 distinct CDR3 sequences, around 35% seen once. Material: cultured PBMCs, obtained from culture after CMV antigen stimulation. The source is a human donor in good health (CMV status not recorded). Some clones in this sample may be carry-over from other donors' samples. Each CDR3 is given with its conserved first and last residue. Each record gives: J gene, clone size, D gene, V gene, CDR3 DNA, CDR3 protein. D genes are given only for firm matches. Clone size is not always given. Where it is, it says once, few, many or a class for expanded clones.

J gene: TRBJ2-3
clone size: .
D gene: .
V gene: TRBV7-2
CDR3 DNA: TGTGCCAGCAGCTTTGGTAGCGGAATAGGCACAGATACGCAGTATTTT
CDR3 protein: CASSFGSGIGTDTQYF

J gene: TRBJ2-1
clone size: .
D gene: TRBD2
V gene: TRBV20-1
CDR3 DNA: TGCAGTGCCCCTACTAGCGGGGAGACTTACAATGAGCAGTTCTTC
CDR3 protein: CSAPTSGETYNEQFF

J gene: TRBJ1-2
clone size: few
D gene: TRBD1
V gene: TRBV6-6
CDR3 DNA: TGTGCCAGCAGTTACTCGGTGACAGGGGCTAACTATGGCTACACCTTC
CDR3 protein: CASSYSVTGANYGYTF

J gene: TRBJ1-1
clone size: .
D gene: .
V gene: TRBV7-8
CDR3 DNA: TGTGCCAGCCACTCGGGCCGGATTATGAACACTGAAGCTTTCTTT
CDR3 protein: CASHSGRIMNTEAFF

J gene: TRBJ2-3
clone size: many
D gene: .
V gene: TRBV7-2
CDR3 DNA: TGTGCCTCTGGGGGAAACCGCGGAGATACGCAGTATTTT
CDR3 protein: CASGGNRGDTQYF

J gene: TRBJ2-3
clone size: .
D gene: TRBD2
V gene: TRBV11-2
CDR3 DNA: TGTGCCAGCAGCAATGCCCGGGGGGTTGTCACAGATACGCAGTATTTT
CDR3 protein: CASSNARGVVTDTQYF

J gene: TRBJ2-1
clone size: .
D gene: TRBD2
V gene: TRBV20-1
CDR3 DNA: TGCAGTGCTAGAGAAGCTAGCGGCTTCTCCTACAATGAGCAGTTCTTC
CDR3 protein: CSAREASGFSYNEQFF

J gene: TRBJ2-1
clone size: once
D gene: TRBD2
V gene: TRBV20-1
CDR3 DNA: TGCAGTGCCCCCTCAAGCGGGAGTGGATGGGATGAGCAGTTCTTC
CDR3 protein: CSAPSSGSGWDEQFF

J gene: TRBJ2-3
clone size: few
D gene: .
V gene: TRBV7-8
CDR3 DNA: TGTGCCAGCAGCTTAGGCCCTACAGGGATGCCAGATACGCAGTATTTT
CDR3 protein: CASSLGPTGMPDTQYF

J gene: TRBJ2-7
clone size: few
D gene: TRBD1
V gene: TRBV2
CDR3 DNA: TGTGCCAGCAGTGAGGCCGGACAGGGGTTTTTGGAGCAGTACTTC
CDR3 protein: CASSEAGQGFLEQYF

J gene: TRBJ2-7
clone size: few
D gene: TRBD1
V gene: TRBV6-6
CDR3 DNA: TGTGCCAGCAGCTCCTCCGGGACAGGGACGAACGAGCAGTACTTC
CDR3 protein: CASSSSGTGTNEQYF

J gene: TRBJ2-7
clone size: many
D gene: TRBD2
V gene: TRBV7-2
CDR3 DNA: TGTGCCAGCAGCTTAAGGACTAGCGGGAGGTCCATTGCCTACGAGCAGTACTTC
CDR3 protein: CASSLRTSGRSIAYEQYF

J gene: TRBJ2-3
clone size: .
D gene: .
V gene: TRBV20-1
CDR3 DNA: TGCAGTGCTAAGGAGGGGGTCAGAGATACGCAGTATTTT
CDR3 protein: CSAKEGVRDTQYF

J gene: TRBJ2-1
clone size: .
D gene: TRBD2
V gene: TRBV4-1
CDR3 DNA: TGCGCCAGCAGCCAAGATCGGGGGGGGGGAAGCTCCTACAATGAGCAGTTCTTC
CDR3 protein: CASSQDRGGGSSYNEQFF

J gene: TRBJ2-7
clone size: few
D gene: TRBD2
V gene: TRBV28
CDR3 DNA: TGTGCCAGCAGTTTATCGGCTAGCGGGGGACCCTACGAGCAGTACTTC
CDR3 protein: CASSLSASGGPYEQYF

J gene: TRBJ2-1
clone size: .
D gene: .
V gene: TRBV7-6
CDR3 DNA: TGTGCCAGCAGTCCCGGTAGTATAGCGTTCTACAATGAGCAGTTCTTC
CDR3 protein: CASSPGSIAFYNEQFF

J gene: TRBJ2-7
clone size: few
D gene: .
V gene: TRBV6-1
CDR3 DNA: TGTGCCAGCAGTCGAGACTTCACCTACGAGCAGTACTTC
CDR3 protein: CASSRDFTYEQYF

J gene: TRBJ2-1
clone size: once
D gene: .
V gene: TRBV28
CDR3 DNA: TGTGCCAGCAGGGGGGACACCTTAGATGAGCAGTTCTTC
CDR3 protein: CASRGDTLDEQFF

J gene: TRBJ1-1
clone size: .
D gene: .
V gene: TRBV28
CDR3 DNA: TGTGCCAGCAGTTTAGTTGCCTCTGAAGCTTTCTTT
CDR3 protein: CASSLVASEAFF

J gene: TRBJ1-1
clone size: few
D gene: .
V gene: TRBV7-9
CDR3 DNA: TGTGCCACCGAGGGGGTTTCAACTGAAGCTTTCTTT
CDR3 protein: CATEGVSTEAFF

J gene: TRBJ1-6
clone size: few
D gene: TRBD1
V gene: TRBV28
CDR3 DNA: TGTGCCAGCAGCTACGGACAGGGGATGAGTTCACCCCTCCACTTT
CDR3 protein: CASSYGQGMSSPLHF

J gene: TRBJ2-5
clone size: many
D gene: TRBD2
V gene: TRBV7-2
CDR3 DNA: TGTGCCAGCAGCTTAAGGGCGGGGGAGCAAGAGACCCAGTACTTC
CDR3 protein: CASSLRAGEQETQYF

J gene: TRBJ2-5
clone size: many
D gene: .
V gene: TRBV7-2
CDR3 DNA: TGTGCCAGCAGCCAGGGAGCGGGTCAAGAGACCCAGTACTTC
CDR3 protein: CASSQGAGQETQYF

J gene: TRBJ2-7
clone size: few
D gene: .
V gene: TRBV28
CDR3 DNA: TGTGCCAGCAGTCAACCGGGCCCCTACGAGCAGTACTTC
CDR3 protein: CASSQPGPYEQYF

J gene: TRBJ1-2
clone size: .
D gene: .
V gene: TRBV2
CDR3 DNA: TGTGCCAGCAGTGAAAGTCAGACGGGCCGTGATGGCTACACCTTC
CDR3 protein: CASSESQTGRDGYTF

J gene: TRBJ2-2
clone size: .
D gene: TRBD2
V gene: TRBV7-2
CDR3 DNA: TGTGCCAGCAGTCGCAACGGGGGGGCGAACACCGGGGAGCTGTTTTTT
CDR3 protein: CASSRNGGANTGELFF

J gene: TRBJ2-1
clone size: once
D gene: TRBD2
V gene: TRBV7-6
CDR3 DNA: TGTGCCAGCAGCTCTCTCGGGCGGGGGTCCAATGACAATGAGCAGTTCTTC
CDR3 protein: CASSSLGRGSNDNEQFF

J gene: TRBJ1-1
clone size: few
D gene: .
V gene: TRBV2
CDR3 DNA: TGTGCCAGCAGGAACAGGGTAACTACTGAAGCTTTCTTT
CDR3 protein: CASRNRVTTEAFF

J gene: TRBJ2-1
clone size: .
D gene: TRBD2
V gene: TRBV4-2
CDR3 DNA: TGTGCCAGCAGCCAAGCTAGCGGCCGGGGGAATGAGCAGTTCTTC
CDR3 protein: CASSQASGRGNEQFF

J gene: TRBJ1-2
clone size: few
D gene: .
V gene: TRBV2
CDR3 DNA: TGTGCCAGCACCGCAGGGGTTGGTAACTATGGCTACACCTTC
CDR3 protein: CASTAGVGNYGYTF

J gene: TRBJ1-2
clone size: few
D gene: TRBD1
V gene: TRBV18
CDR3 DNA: TGTGCCAGCTCACCGGGGACAGATATTACTAACTATGGCTACACCTTC
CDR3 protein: CASSPGTDITNYGYTF

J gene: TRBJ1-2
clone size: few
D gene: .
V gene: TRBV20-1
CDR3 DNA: TGCAGTTTTATAACTAACTATGGCTACACCTTC
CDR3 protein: CSFITNYGYTF

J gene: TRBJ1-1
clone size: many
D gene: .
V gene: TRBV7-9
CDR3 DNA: TGTGCCAGCAGTCTTGTGGGTAGGGGCACTGAAGCTTTCTTT
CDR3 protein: CASSLVGRGTEAFF

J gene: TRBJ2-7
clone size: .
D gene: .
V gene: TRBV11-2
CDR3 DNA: TGTGCCAGCAGCTTAGTGAGATTCAACTCCTACGAGCAGTACTTC
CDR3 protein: CASSLVRFNSYEQYF

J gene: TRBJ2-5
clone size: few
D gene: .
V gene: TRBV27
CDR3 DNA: TGTGCCAGCAGGACCAGTGGGGGCGAAGAGACCCAGTACTTC
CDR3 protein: CASRTSGGEETQYF

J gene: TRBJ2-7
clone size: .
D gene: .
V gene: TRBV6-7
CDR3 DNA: TGTGCCAGCAGTTACTCGGGGTTGGAGTTCGAGCAGTACTTC
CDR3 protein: CASSYSGLEFEQYF

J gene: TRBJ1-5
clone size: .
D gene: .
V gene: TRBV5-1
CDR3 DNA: TGCGCCAGCAGCTTGGAAGGCAGGGGAGGTCAGCCCCAGCATTTT
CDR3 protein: CASSLEGRGGQPQHF

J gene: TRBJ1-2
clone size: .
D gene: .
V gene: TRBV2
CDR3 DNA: TGTGCCAGCAGGACAGTGAGGGAGTGGTATGGCTACACCTTC
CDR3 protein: CASRTVREWYGYTF

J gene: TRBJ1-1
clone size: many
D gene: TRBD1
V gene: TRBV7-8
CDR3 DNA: TGTGCCAGCAGCCCAGGGACAGGGGGAGCTTTCTTT
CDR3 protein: CASSPGTGGAFF

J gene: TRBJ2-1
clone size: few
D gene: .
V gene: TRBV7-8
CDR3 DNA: TGTGCCAGCAGCTCCGACCTCGTCGGGATGAATGAGCAGTTCTTC
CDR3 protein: CASSSDLVGMNEQFF

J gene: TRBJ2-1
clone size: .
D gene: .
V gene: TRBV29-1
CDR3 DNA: TGCAGCGTTGAAAGAACAGGGAGCGTTTACGACAATGAGCAGTTCTTC
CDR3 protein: CSVERTGSVYDNEQFF

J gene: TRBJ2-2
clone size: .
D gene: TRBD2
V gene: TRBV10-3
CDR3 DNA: TGTGCCATCAAGGGATTCGAGCGGGAGGCGAACACCGGGGAGCTGTTTTTT
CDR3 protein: CAIKGFEREANTGELFF

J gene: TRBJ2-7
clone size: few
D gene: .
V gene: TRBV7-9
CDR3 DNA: TGTGCCAGCAGCCCCCCCAGCGTACCCTACGAGCAGTACTTC
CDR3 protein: CASSPPSVPYEQYF

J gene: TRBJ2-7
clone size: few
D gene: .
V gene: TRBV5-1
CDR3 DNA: TGCGCCAGCAGCCCCCAGCACGCAAACTACGAGCAGTACTTC
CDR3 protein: CASSPQHANYEQYF

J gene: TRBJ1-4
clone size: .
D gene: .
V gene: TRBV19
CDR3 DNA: TGTGCCAGCTTGGATATAACTAATGAAAAACTGTTTTTT
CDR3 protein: CASLDITNEKLFF

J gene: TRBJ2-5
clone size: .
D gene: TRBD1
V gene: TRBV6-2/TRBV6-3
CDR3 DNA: TGTGCCAGCACCTCTTTACGGGACAGGGGGAGAGAGACCCAGTACTTC
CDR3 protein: CASTSLRDRGRETQYF

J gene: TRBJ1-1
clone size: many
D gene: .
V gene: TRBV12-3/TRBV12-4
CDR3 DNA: TGTGCCAGCAGTTTTAGGCCTCCTAGAGAAACGGGTGAAGCTTTCTTT
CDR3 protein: CASSFRPPRETGEAFF